What follows are 30 T cell receptor beta chains derived from one specimen sequenced in a study of blood T cell repertoires in COVID-19. Assay: immunoSEQ multiplex PCR; the TCRdb copy retains only in-frame clones and omits some. The sample lists about 100,000 clones; more than 85% were seen once. The sequenced material came from peripheral blood. All receptors come from a young man with acute or convalescent COVID-19.

This clone has more than one count but fewer than ten. The chain employs TRBV7-9 and TRBJ2-5, with 7 bases fitting TRBD2. From germline, CDR1 is SEHNR and CDR2 FQNEAQ (reference sequence). The CDR3 is 14 residues long. After removal of 5 bases from V and 3 bases from J, the junction contained 6 bases not matched to a gene. This CDR3 reads CASSPWGGEETQYF. In DNA, the CDR3 is TGTGCCAGCAGCCCATGGGGGGGAGAAGAGACCCAGTACTTC.

As regards this clone: Other DNA sequences in the same sample also yield this CDR3. The genes are TRBV5-6 and TRBJ1-1, with a tentative D call TRBD1 (5 bases). In germline, CDR1 is SGHDT, CDR2 YYEEEE. This CDR3 has 13 residues. The V and J ends lost 3 bases and 2 bases respectively, with 8 bases between them. The CDR3 is CASSSTVNTEAFF. CDR3 nucleotides: TGTGCCAGCAGCTCGACAGTTAACACTGAAGCTTTCTTT.

The chain links TRBV5-1 to TRBJ2-3; 7 bases align to TRBD1. V shed 2 bases, J shed 0 bases, and the junction held 3 bases outside the gene matches. This CDR3 spans 15 amino acids. CDR1 is SGHRS, CDR2 YFSETQ, per germline. This chain's CDR3 is CASSLQGPSTDTQYF. As DNA, the CDR3 is TGCGCCAGCAGCTTACAGGGGCCGAGCACAGATACGCAGTATTTT.

V gene TRBV18 combines with J gene TRBJ2-3; no firm D call. The ends were cut back, 3 bases at V and 3 bases at J, with 7 bases in the middle. The CDR3 length is 13 residues. Germline values: CDR1 KGHSH, CDR2 LQKENI. This CDR3 reads CASSPDWTDTQYF. The DNA of the CDR3 is TGTGCCAGCTCACCCGACTGGACAGATACGCAGTATTTT.

The chain combines TRBV18 with TRBJ2-5, with D tentatively TRBD1 (5 bases). The V end lost 2 bases, the J end lost 1 base, and 11 bases lay between the germline ends. The CDR3 covers 15 residues. Germline V gives CDR1 KGHSH, CDR2 LQKENI. The CDR3 bases are TGTGCCAGCTCACCAACGTCGACAGTCCAAGAGACCCAGTACTTC. Amino acid sequence: CASSPTSTVQETQYF.

This clone was found once. The chain carries TRBV9 and TRBJ2-7; 7 bases are shared with TRBD1. V shed 0 bases and J 0 bases; nucleotides not matched to a gene: 6. Germline assignment: CDR1 SGDLS and CDR2 YYNGEE. The CDR3 loop spans 16 amino acids. The CDR3 is CASSVASGQASYEQYF. Here the CDR3 DNA reads TGTGCCAGCAGCGTAGCAAGTGGACAGGCCTCCTACGAGCAGTACTTC.

As to this clone: The junction differs from germline at one of its ends, possibly a read error. The chain has TRBV12-3 or TRBV12-4 and TRBJ1-5, with 7 bases identical to TRBD1. CDR3 length: 12 residues. In DNA form, the CDR3 reads TGTGCCAGCAGTTTAGGTGACAGGGTTGGGAATTTT. It yields the protein CASSLGDRVGNF.

The genes are TRBV5-5 and TRBJ2-1; 8 bases map to TRBD1. The CDR3 is 15 amino acids. V lost 4 bases, J lost 3 bases, and 6 bases stayed unmatched. CDR1 and CDR2 from the germline V gene are SGHKS and YYEKEE (reference sequence). The CDR3 DNA reads as TGTGCCAGCAGCAGCGGACAGGGTTACTACAATGAGCAGTTCTTC. Its protein is CASSSGQGYYNEQFF.

CDR3 amino acids: CAISQGNSPLHF. CDR3 DNA sequence: TGTGCCATCTCACAGGGCAATTCACCCCTCCACTTT. The rearrangement uses TRBV2 and TRBJ1-6; D perhaps matches TRBD1 (6 bases). Trimming shortened V by 10 bases and J by 7 bases, and 11 bases separated the two germline ends. Looked up from germline, CDR1 is SNHLY and CDR2 is FYNNEI. This CDR3 has 12 residues.

The genes are TRBV11-2 and TRBJ2-3, with 7 positions matching TRBD1. The germline CDR1 and CDR2 sequences are SGHAT and FQNNGV. The CDR3 is 15 amino acids. V dropped 5 bases and J dropped 0; count of bases not matched to a gene: 5. CDR3 coding DNA: TGTGCCAGCAGCCAGCCGGGACAGAGCACAGATACGCAGTATTTT. Translated: CASSQPGQSTDTQYF.

The rearrangement uses TRBV5-1 and TRBJ2-2, with D tentatively TRBD2 (6 bases). The germline V and J ends were trimmed by 1 base and 6 bases, with 13 bases remaining between them. The CDR3 runs 15 residues. Germline values: CDR1 SGHRS, CDR2 YFSETQ. CDR3 amino acids: CASSLMVGGPGELFF. Here the CDR3 DNA reads TGCGCCAGCAGCTTGATGGTAGGAGGGCCCGGGGAGCTGTTTTTT.

This chain joins TRBV10-2 and TRBJ1-5; no clear D gene. V lost 4 bases and J 0 bases, leaving 4 bases between the germline ends. The CDR3 totals 13 residues. From germline, CDR1 is WSHSY and CDR2 SAAADI. Written as DNA, the CDR3 is TGCGCCAGCAGTGCTAATAGCAATCAGCCCCAGCATTTT. Protein sequence: CASSANSNQPQHF.

This clone turned up a few times. The chain carries TRBV2 and TRBJ1-1, with D hard to call. The V end was cut by 2 bases, the J end by 1 base, with 8 bases between. This CDR3 has 14 residues. Germline CDR1 reads SNHLY; CDR2 reads FYNNEI. For the CDR3, the DNA is TGTGCCAGCAGTGAACATGCAGGGAACACTGAAGCTTTCTTT. Translating gives CASSEHAGNTEAFF.

The genes are TRBV27 and TRBJ2-2; 12 bases line up with TRBD1. V was clipped by 6 bases and J by 6 bases; unmatched bases: 8. Germline loops: CDR1 MNHEY, CDR2 SMNVEV (reference sequence). This CDR3 comprises 16 residues. The CDR3 bases are TGTGCCAGCAGCCCGAGGGACAGGGGGCGCCCCGGGGAGCTGTTTTTT. Protein product: CASSPRDRGRPGELFF.

This clone was detected once. The chain combines TRBV19 with TRBJ1-6; 7 bases are a match to TRBD1. V lost 5 bases, J lost 5 bases, and 6 bases stayed unmatched. The CDR3 has 15 amino acids. Germline assignment: CDR1 LNHDA and CDR2 SQIVND (reference sequence). CDR3 DNA: TGTGCCAGTAGTCCCTACAGGGGCAATAATTCACCCCTCCACTTT. The encoded protein is CASSPYRGNNSPLHF.

This chain connects TRBV19 to TRBJ2-3, with 12 bases identical to TRBD2. V shed 10 bases and J 3 bases; nucleotides not matched to a gene: 5. Germline lookup yields CDR1 LNHDA and CDR2 SQIVND (reference sequence). The CDR3 contains 14 residues. The CDR3 sequence: CATRGTSGTDTQYF. CDR3 bases: TGTGCCACTCGGGGGACTAGCGGGACAGATACGCAGTATTTT. The entire variable domain, with the rest obtained from reference TRBV19 and TRBJ2-3, is as follows: DGGITQSPKYLFRKEGQNVTLSCEQNLNHDAMYWYRQDPGQGLRLIYYSQIVNDFQKGDIAEGYSVSREKKESFPLTVTSAQKNPTAFYLCATRGTSGTDTQYFGPGTRLTVL.

The rearrangement uses TRBV6-5 and TRBJ2-3, with D possibly being TRBD1 (6 bases). Trimming left V 4 bases short and J 5 bases short, with 16 bases between. CDR1 and CDR2 (germline): MNHEY, SVGAGI. The CDR3 loop spans 15 amino acids. DNA for the CDR3: TGTGCCAGCAGTTCCACAGGGCCCGCAGGAGATACGCAGTATTTT. It is translated as CASSSTGPAGDTQYF.

This clone was seen just once. The rearrangement uses TRBV19 and TRBJ1-5, with D tentatively TRBD1 (6 bases). Between the trimmed V and J ends, which lost 6 bases and 2 bases, there was a span of 14 bases. Germline lookup yields CDR1 LNHDA and CDR2 SQIVND (reference sequence). This CDR3 contains 15 residues. CDR3 in amino acids: CASSPLTGGNQPQHF. The CDR3 DNA reads TGTGCCAGTAGCCCTTTGACAGGTGGCAATCAGCCCCAGCATTTT. Together with reference TRBV19 and TRBJ1-5, the CDR3 gives the full variable domain: DGGITQSPKYLFRKEGQNVTLSCEQNLNHDAMYWYRQDPGQGLRLIYYSQIVNDFQKGDIAEGYSVSREKKESFPLTVTSAQKNPTAFYLCASSPLTGGNQPQHFGDGTRLSIL.

The chain is built from TRBV5-1 and TRBJ1-2; unclear D gene. CDR3 length: 15 amino acids. Trimming pared 0 bases from V and 4 bases from J, leaving 13 bases between. Germline CDR1 reads SGHRS; CDR2 reads YFSETQ. The CDR3 spells CASSLGHAGSYGYTF. The CDR3 DNA sequence: TGCGCCAGCAGCTTGGGGCACGCCGGGTCCTATGGCTACACCTTC.

V and J are TRBV19 and TRBJ1-1; D call uncertain. The germline CDR1 and CDR2 sequences are LNHDA and SQIVND (reference sequence). This CDR3 has 16 residues. Trimming took 1 base from V and 7 from J, leaving 19 bases between them. CDR3 amino acids: CASSIGGVGVAGEAFF. The DNA of the CDR3 is TGTGCCAGTAGTATAGGTGGGGTTGGTGTGGCGGGTGAAGCTTTCTTT. The variable domain in full, completed from reference TRBV19 and TRBJ1-1, reads DGGITQSPKYLFRKEGQNVTLSCEQNLNHDAMYWYRQDPGQGLRLIYYSQIVNDFQKGDIAEGYSVSREKKESFPLTVTSAQKNPTAFYLCASSIGGVGVAGEAFFGQGTRLTVV.

V gene TRBV27 combines with J gene TRBJ2-7; TRBD1 matches at 8 bases. V shed 7 bases, J shed 2 bases, and the junction held 4 bases outside the gene matches. The CDR3 contains 13 residues. From germline, CDR1 is MNHEY and CDR2 SMNVEV (reference sequence). CDR3 sequence reads: CASIGQGAYEQYF. For the CDR3, the DNA is TGTGCCAGCATCGGACAGGGCGCCTACGAGCAGTACTTC.

This clone was seen a single time. The chain carries TRBV2 and TRBJ2-7, with TRBD2 matching over 11 bases. The CDR3 consists of 12 residues. Germline lookup yields CDR1 SNHLY and CDR2 FYNNEI. V dropped 9 bases and J dropped 5; count of bases not matched to a gene: 3. The CDR3 sequence: CASVLAGDEQYF. The CDR3 nucleotides read TGTGCCAGTGTACTAGCGGGAGACGAGCAGTACTTC.

The genes are TRBV20-1 and TRBJ1-2, with D uncertain. Trimming took 3 bases from V and 2 from J, leaving 7 bases between them. Germline values: CDR1 DFQATT, CDR2 SNEGSKA (reference sequence). The CDR3 loop spans 12 amino acids. CDR3 loop: CSASWQNYGYTF. The CDR3 region has the DNA TGCAGTGCTAGTTGGCAGAACTATGGCTACACCTTC.

The chain couples TRBV5-1 to TRBJ1-6, with D maybe TRBD1 (5 bases). The CDR3 extends over 13 amino acids. Trimming left V 0 bases short and J 8 bases short, with 6 bases between. Germline values: CDR1 SGHRS, CDR2 YFSETQ. CDR3 nucleotide sequence: TGCGCCAGCAGCTTGGACAGGTATTCACCCCTCCACTTT. Amino acid sequence: CASSLDRYSPLHF. Combining the CDR3 with reference TRBV5-1 and TRBJ1-6 gives the whole variable domain KAGVTQTPRYLIKTRGQQVTLSCSPISGHRSVSWYQQTPGQGLQFLFEYFSETQRNKGNFPGRFSGRQFSNSRSEMNVSTLELGDSALYLCASSLDRYSPLHFGNGTRLTVT.

The genes are TRBV5-4 and TRBJ1-1; tentative D call: TRBD1 (6 bases). Trimming removed 0 bases at V and 0 bases at J, with 12 bases between. The CDR3 is 16 residues long. Germline V gene lookup returns CDR1 SGHNT and CDR2 YYREEE (reference sequence). CDR3 sequence (DNA): TGTGCCAGCAGCTTGGAAGGGACAATTATGAACACTGAAGCTTTCTTT. It translates to CASSLEGTIMNTEAFF.

A few counts support this clone. V gene TRBV6-5 combines with J gene TRBJ1-3; a possible D gene is TRBD1 (5 bases). The CDR3 runs 16 residues. V gave up 3 bases and J gave up 2 bases, with 14 bases separating them. The germline gives CDR1 MNHEY, CDR2 SVGAGI. This chain's CDR3 is CASSYAGLPPGNTIYF. CDR3 bases: TGTGCCAGCAGTTATGCAGGGCTCCCTCCTGGAAACACCATATATTTT.

The V gene is TRBV30, the J gene TRBJ1-1; no clear D gene. Germline CDR1 reads GTSNPN; CDR2 reads SVGIG (reference sequence). The V end was cut by 1 base, the J end by 0 bases, with 9 bases between. The CDR3 totals 14 residues. In DNA, the CDR3 is TGTGCCTGGAGTGACAGATCCATGAACACTGAAGCTTTCTTT. It encodes CAWSDRSMNTEAFF.

The chain combines TRBV18 with TRBJ2-1; TRBD1 matches at 9 bases. With 3 bases clipped from V and 7 bases from J, the junction kept 4 bases outside the gene matches. Germline V gives CDR1 KGHSH, CDR2 LQKENI. The CDR3 is 14 amino acids. The CDR3 coding sequence is TGTGCCAGCTCACCGGCGGACAGGGGAAATGAGCAGTTCTTC. The encoded protein is CASSPADRGNEQFF.

The V call is TRBV6-5, the J call TRBJ1-1, with 10 nucleotides matching TRBD1. The germline V gene has CDR1 MNHEY and CDR2 SVGAGI. V lost 6 bases, J lost 11 bases, and 12 bases stayed unmatched. CDR3 length: 14 residues. CDR3 nucleotides: TGTGCCAGCAGCTATGAGGACAGGGGGTTTGGGGCTTTCTTT. Translating gives CASSYEDRGFGAFF.

The V call is TRBV4-1, the J call TRBJ1-5, with a possible D match to TRBD1 (6 bases). The CDR3 is 14 amino acids. V was pared by 3 bases and J by 8 bases, with 14 bases between. Germline lookup yields CDR1 MGHRA and CDR2 YSYEKL. The CDR3 sequence: CASSHIGTREPQHF. The CDR3 nucleotides are TGCGCCAGCAGCCACATCGGGACACGAGAGCCCCAGCATTTT.